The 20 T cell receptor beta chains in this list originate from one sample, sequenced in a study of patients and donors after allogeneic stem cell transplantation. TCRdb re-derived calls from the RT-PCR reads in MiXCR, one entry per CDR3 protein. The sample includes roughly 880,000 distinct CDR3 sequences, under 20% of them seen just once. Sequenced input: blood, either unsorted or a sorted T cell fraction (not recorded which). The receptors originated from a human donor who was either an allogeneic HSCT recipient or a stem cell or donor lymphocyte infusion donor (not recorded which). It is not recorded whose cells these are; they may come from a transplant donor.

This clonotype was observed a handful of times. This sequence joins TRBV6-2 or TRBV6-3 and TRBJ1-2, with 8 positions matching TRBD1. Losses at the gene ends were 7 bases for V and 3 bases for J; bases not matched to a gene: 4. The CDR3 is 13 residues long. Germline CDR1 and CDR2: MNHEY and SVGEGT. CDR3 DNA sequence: TGTGCCAGCATCTCGGACAGGGACTATGGCTACACCTTC. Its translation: CASISDRDYGYTF.

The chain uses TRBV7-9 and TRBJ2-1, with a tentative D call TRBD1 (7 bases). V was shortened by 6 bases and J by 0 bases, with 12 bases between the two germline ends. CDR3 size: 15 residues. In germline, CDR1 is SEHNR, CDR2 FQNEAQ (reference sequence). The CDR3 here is CASRPGDSSYNEQFF. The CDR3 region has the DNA TGTGCCAGCAGGCCGGGGGACAGCTCCTACAATGAGCAGTTCTTC.

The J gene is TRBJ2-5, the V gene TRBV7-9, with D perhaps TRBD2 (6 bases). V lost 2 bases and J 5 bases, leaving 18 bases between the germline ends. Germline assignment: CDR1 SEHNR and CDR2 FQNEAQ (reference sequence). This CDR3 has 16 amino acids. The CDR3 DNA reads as TGTGCCAGCAGCTTAATTGCCCAGCGGGCGCGTGAGACCCAGTACTTC. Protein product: CASSLIAQRARETQYF.

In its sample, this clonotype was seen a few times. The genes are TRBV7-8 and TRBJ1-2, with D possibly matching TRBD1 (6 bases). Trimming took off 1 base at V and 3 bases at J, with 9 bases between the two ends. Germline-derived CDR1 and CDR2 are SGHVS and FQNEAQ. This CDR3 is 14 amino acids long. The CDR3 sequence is CASSLVQGDYGYTF. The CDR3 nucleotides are TGTGCCAGCAGCTTAGTACAGGGAGACTATGGCTACACCTTC.

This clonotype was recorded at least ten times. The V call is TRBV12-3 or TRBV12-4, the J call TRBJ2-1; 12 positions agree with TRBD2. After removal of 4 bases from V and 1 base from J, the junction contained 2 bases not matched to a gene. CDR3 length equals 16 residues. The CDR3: CASSYLAGGSYNEQFF. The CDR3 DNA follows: TGTGCCAGCAGTTATCTAGCGGGGGGGTCCTACAATGAGCAGTTCTTC.

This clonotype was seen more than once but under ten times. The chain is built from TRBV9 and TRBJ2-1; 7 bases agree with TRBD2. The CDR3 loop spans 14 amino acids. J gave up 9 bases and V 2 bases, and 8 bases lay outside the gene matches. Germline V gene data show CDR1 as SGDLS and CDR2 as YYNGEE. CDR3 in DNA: TGTGCCAGCAGCGTGGGACTACCCGCCGGTGAGCAGTTCTTC. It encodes CASSVGLPAGEQFF.

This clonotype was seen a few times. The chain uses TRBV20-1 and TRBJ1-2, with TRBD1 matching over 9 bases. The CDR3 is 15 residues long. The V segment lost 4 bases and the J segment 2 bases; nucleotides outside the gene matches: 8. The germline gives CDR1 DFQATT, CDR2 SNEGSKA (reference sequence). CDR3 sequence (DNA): TGCAGTGCTACCACGGACAGGGGACCAAACTATGGCTACACCTTC. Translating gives CSATTDRGPNYGYTF.

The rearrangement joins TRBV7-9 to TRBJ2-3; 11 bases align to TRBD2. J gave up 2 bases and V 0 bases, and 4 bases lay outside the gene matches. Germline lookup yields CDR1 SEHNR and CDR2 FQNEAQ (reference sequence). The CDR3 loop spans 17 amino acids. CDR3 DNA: TGTGCCAGCAGCTTAGCCCTAGCGGGGGGCCTCACAGATACGCAGTATTTT. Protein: CASSLALAGGLTDTQYF.

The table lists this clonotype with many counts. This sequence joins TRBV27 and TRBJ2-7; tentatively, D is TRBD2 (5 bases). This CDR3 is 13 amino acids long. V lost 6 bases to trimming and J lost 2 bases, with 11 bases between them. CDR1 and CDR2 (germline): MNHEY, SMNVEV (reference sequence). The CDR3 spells CASSLGLTYEQYF. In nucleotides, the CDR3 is TGTGCCAGCAGCTTAGGACTGACCTACGAGCAGTACTTC.

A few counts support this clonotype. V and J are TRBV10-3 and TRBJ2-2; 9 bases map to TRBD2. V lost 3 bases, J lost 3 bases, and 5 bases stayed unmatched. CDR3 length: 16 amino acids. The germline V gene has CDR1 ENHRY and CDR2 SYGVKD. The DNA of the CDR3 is TGTGCCATCAGTGAAGGGGTAGCGGGAGACACCGGGGAGCTGTTTTTT. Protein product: CAISEGVAGDTGELFF.

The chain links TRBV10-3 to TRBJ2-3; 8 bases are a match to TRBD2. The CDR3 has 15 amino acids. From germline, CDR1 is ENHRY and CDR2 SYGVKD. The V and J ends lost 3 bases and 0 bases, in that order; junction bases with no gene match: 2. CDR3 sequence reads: CAISDAGGSTDTQYF. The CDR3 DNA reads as TGTGCCATCAGTGACGCGGGGGGTAGCACAGATACGCAGTATTTT.

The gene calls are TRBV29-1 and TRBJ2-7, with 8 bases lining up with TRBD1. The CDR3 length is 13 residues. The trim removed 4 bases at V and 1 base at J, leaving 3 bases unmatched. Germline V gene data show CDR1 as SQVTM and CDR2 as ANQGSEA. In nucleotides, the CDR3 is TGCAGCGTTGCGACAGGGGTTTCCTACGAGCAGTACTTC. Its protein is CSVATGVSYEQYF.

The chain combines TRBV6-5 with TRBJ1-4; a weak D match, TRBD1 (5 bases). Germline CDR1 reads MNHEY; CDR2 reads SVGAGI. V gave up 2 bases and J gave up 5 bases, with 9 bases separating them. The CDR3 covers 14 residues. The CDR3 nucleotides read TGTGCCAGCAGTTACGACAGCAAAAATGAAAAACTGTTTTTT. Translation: CASSYDSKNEKLFF.

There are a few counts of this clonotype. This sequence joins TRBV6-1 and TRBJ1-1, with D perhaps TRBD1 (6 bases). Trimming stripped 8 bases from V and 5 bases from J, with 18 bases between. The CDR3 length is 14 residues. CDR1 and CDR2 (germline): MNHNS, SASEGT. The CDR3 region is CASWRGSLGTEAFF. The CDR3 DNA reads TGTGCCAGCTGGAGGGGGTCCTTGGGGACTGAAGCTTTCTTT.

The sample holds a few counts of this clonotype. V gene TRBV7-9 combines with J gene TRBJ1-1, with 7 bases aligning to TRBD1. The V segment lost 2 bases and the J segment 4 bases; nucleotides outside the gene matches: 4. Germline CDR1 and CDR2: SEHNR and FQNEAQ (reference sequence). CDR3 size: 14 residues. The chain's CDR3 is CASSLKSGGTEAFF. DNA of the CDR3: TGTGCCAGCAGCTTAAAGTCAGGGGGCACTGAAGCTTTCTTT.

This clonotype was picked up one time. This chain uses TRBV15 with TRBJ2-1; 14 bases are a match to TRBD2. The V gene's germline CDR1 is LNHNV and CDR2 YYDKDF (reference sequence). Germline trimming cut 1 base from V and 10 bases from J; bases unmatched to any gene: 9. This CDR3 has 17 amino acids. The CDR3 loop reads CATSRVTRLAGGQEQFF. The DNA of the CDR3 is TGTGCCACCAGCAGAGTAACCCGACTAGCGGGGGGGCAGGAGCAGTTCTTC.

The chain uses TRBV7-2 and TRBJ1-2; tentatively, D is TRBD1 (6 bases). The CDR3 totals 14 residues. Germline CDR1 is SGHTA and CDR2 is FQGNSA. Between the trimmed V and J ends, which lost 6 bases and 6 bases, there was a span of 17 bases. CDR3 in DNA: TGTGCCAGCAGTCCCGCCGCGGGGGCCGATGGCTACACCTTC. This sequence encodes CASSPAAGADGYTF.

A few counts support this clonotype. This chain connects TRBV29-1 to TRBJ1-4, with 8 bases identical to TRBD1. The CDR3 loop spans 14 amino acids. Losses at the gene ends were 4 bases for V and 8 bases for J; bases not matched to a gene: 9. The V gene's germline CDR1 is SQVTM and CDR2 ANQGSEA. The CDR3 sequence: CSVGGQGVGEKLFF. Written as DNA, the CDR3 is TGCAGCGTTGGCGGACAGGGAGTAGGAGAAAAACTGTTTTTT.

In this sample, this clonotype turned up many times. This CDR3 is CASRQQGSYEQYF. CDR3 sequence (DNA): TGTGCCAGCAGACAACAGGGATCCTACGAGCAGTACTTC. This chain connects TRBV25-1 to TRBJ2-7; tentative D call: TRBD1 (6 bases). Trimming pared 6 bases from V and 1 base from J, leaving 10 bases between. The CDR3 runs to 13 residues. The germline gives CDR1 MGHDK, CDR2 SYGVNS.

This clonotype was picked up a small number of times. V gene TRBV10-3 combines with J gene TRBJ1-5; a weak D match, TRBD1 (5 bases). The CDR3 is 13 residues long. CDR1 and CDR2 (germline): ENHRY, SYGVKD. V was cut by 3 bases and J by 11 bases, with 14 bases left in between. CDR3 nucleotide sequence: TGTGCCATCAGTGACCCCCCGGGACTTTCCCAGCATTTT. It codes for CAISDPPGLSQHF.